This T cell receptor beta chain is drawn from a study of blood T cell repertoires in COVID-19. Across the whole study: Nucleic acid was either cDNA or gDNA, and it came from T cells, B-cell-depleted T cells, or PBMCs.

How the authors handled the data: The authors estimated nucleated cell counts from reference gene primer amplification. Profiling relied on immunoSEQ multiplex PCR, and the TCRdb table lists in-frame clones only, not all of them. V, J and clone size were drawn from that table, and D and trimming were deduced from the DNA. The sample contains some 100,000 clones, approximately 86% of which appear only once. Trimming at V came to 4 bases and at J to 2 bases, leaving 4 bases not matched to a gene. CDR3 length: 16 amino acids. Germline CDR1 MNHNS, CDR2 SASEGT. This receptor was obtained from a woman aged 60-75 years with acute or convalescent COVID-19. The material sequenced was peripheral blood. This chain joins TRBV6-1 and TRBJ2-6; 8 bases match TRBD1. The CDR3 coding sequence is TGTGCCAGCAGTGGAGCAGGGGGCACTGGGGCCAACGTCCTGACTTTC. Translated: CASSGAGGTGANVLTF.